One sample yielded the 4 T cell receptor beta chains listed below, sequenced in a study of a mutant IDH1 vaccine in newly diagnosed glioma listed by TCRdb under 2021. These TCRs are of unknown antigen specificity. The label giving this sample's time point can be read as: week 23, last vaccination. A 20-mer mutant IDH1 peptide at 300 micrograms in Montanide made up each vaccine dose, which was injected subcutaneously together with topical imiquimod. The library came from the immunoSEQ multiplex PCR assay. TCRdb's version of the immuneACCESS table is confined to in-frame rearrangements and falls short of the full clone set. An unresolved V gene accounts for under half of the shortfall where checked; the remainder is of unknown origin. In this sample the table shows 50,000 to 60,000 clones, roughly 80% of which occur a single time. Clones ranked in the top ten supply more than 5% of the sample. Sample: PBMCs, taken from a glioma patient whose treatment included an IDH1 peptide vaccine. The receptors stem from a man in his forties with glioma.

The V call is TRBV5-5, the J call TRBJ1-4; 7 positions match TRBD1. The V gene's germline CDR1 is SGHKS and CDR2 YYEKEE (reference sequence). After removal of 4 bases from V and 3 bases from J, the junction contained 3 bases not matched to a gene. This CDR3 has 14 amino acids. The CDR3 sequence is CASSLGTANEKLFF. CDR3 in DNA: TGTGCCAGCAGCCTCGGGACAGCTAATGAAAAACTGTTTTTT.

The chain has TRBV10-3 and TRBJ1-2, with a tentative D call TRBD1 (5 bases). The CDR3 spans 15 residues. V lost 0 bases and J lost 2, with 10 bases in between. Germline values: CDR1 ENHRY, CDR2 SYGVKD. The CDR3 sequence: CAISESGETNYGYTF. CDR3 nucleotides: TGTGCCATCAGTGAGTCGGGGGAGACAAACTATGGCTACACCTTC.

V is TRBV19 and J is TRBJ2-3; D may be TRBD2 (5 bases). The CDR3 sequence is 15 residues long. Deletions cut 2 bases from V and 2 bases from J, with 11 bases between. Germline V gives CDR1 LNHDA, CDR2 SQIVND (reference sequence). Here the CDR3 reads CASSITGVYTDTQYF. The CDR3 nucleotides read TGTGCCAGTAGTATAACCGGGGTCTACACAGATACGCAGTATTTT.

The V call is TRBV18, the J call TRBJ1-5, with D perhaps TRBD1 (6 bases). Germline V CDR1 and CDR2: KGHSH, LQKENI. The CDR3 length is 14 residues. The V gene lost 6 bases and the J gene lost 2 bases, with 11 bases spanning the gap. The CDR3 protein is CASSPRGGNQPQHF. The DNA of the CDR3 is TGTGCCAGCTCGCCCAGGGGAGGCAATCAGCCCCAGCATTTT.